This T cell receptor (beta chain) was sequenced in a study of T-cell memory formation after mild COVID-19. Study-level information: The study found TCR clusters largely donor specific. Overall study results and limits: Cross-reactive memory apparently joined, as some responding clones appeared in pre-infection memory. There was no confirmation that second-wave clones peaking on day 37 were SARS-CoV-2 specific. Mostly located in CM and EM were contracting CD4+ clones, with contracting CD8+ clones located in EMRA.

Note on this clonotype: Its target is unknown.

TCRdb reprocessed the 5' RACE reads with MiXCR, giving one entry per CDR3 protein. The sample has approximately 300,000 distinct CDR3 sequences, 15% seen once; the top ten hold approximately 23%. This CDR3 has 13 amino acids. V lost 0 bases and J 3 bases, leaving 7 bases between the germline ends. Germline CDR1 and CDR2: SGDLS and YYNGEE. The sequenced sample was PBMCs or a T cell subset sorted from them (not recorded which). The V gene is TRBV9, the J gene TRBJ2-7; no clear D. This TCR derives from a man younger than 35 who had mild COVID-19 (a few samples of this study predate the infection). Cell type and time point are not known. Written as DNA, the CDR3 is TGTGCCAGCAGCGTAGCTACCAACTACGAGCAGTACTTC. It codes for CASSVATNYEQYF.